The clone carrying this T cell receptor (beta chain) has just one count. Measured with immunoSEQ multiplex PCR; TCRdb has only the in-frame clones, and not every one. The sample contains some 200,000 clones, about 72% of which appear only once. The data stem from a study of blood T cell repertoires in COVID-19. This CDR3 region has 16 residues. Trimming shortened V by 1 base and J by 2 bases, and 11 bases separated the two germline ends. Germline V gives CDR1 LGHDT, CDR2 YNNKEL (reference sequence). This chain connects TRBV3-1 (or the pseudogene TRBV3-2) to TRBJ2-2; TRBD1 might be the D (6 bases). This receptor was identified in a woman in her fifties or sixties who had recovered from COVID-19. The specimen sequenced was PBMCs or T cells enriched from blood (not recorded which). CDR3 nucleotides: TGTGCCAGCAGCCAAGGGGTAGGGGGTAACACCGGGGAGCTGTTTTTT. The encoded protein is CASSQGVGGNTGELFF.